This TCR beta chain came from a study of radiotherapy plus CTLA-4 blockade in lung cancer. Study-level findings and limits: Best predicting response, reportedly, were early blood T cell clone dynamics, with interferon-beta. TCR clones of tumor origin grew in blood after radiotherapy plus ipilimumab.

Measured with immunoSEQ multiplex PCR; TCRdb has only the in-frame clones, and not every one. The sample carries 53,000 or so clones, roughly three quarters recorded once. Details on this clone: No antigen is known for it.

Participants had chemo-refractory metastatic non-small-cell lung cancer and were treated with focal radiation plus ipilimumab CTLA-4 blockade. This CDR3 comprises 13 residues. The V gene end was trimmed by 4 bases and the J gene end by 7 bases; junction bases not matched to a gene: 7. CDR1 and CDR2 (germline): SEHNR, FQNEAQ (reference sequence). The sequenced sample was peripheral blood, obtained from a patient treated with radiotherapy plus ipilimumab. This receptor was identified in a human donor with non-small cell lung cancer who had stable disease on radiotherapy plus ipilimumab. The genes are TRBV7-9 and TRBJ2-7; 7 bases map to TRBD1. CDR3 DNA: TGTGCCAGCAGCTCACAACAGGGGCGGGAGCAGTACTTC. Amino acid sequence: CASSSQQGREQYF.